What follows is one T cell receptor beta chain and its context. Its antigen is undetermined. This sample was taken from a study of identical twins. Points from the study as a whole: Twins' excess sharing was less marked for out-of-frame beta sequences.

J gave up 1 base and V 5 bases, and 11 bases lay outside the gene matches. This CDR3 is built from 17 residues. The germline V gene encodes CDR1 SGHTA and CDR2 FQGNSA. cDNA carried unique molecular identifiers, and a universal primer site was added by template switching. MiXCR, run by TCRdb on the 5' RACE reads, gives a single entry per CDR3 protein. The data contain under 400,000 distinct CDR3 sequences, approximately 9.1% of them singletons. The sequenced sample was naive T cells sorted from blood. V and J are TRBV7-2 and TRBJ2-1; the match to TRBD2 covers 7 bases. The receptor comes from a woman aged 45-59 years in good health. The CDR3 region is CASSPGAGLGSYNEQFF. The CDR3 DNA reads TGTGCCAGCAGCCCCGGAGCGGGGCTTGGGTCCTACAATGAGCAGTTCTTC.